The T cell receptor beta chain under discussion was sequenced for a study of T cell responses to AZD1222 COVID-19 vaccine. Sequencing used immunoSEQ multiplex PCR; TCRdb keeps in-frame clones, though not all of them. The repertoire consists of over 110,000 clones, with around 94% occurring once and the leading ten covering around 10%. Whole-study findings and limits: As reported, nearly half of all spike-specific TCRs target variant regions that are unmutated. Two AZD1222 administrations were followed by greater Spike-specific TCR breadth and depth. None of the repertoires were sampled until the peak T cell response had passed.

On this clone itself: What it binds is not known.

This CDR3 is built from 15 residues. V was pared by 6 bases and J by 1 base, with 13 bases between. Germline V gene lookup returns CDR1 MNHEY and CDR2 SVGAGI. The sequence derives from an adult who received the AZD1222 COVID-19 vaccine. Sequencing used peripheral blood, obtained 28 days after the second AZD1222 dose. The chain combines TRBV6-5 with TRBJ1-5; no reliable D call. CDR3 coding DNA: TGTGCCAGCAGCCCCATCCCCAGGAGCAATCAGCCCCAGCATTTT. This translates into CASSPIPRSNQPQHF.